The rows below give T cell receptor beta chains drawn from one sample of a study of cytomegalovirus exposure and HLA in healthy donors. The method was immunoSEQ multiplex PCR; TCRdb's version includes in-frame clones alone and lacks a portion of them. The table has approximately 86,000 clones, roughly 85% seen once. Sequenced: PBMCs. These receptors were collected from a man aged 35 to 55 in good health and CMV-seropositive. Each CDR3 is given with its conserved first and last residue. The D gene is left open where the match is weak. Only part of the rows carry a size: once, few, many, or a class if the clone is expanded.

D	size	V	J	DNA	CDR3
TRBD2	NA	TRBV5-1	TRBJ2-5	TGCGCCAGCAGCTTGGTTGGGGAGGGCCAGTACTTC	CASSLVGEGQYF
NA	NA	TRBV7-9	TRBJ2-7	TGTTCCAGCAGCTTTAACTCCTACGAGCAGTACTTC	CSSSFNSYEQYF
NA	NA	TRBV4-1	TRBJ1-5	TGCGCCAGCAGCCAAGACGGCCTCGGAGGGCCCCAGCATTTT	CASSQDGLGGPQHF
NA	NA	TRBV29-1	TRBJ1-5	TGCAGCGTTAGGCAGGCAGGTCCTAATCAGCCCCAGCATTTT	CSVRQAGPNQPQHF
NA	NA	TRBV9	TRBJ2-1	TGTGCCAGCAGCTCCCAAGGGGGAGGGAATGTGCTCAATGAGCAGTTCTTC	CASSSQGGGNVLNEQFF
NA	NA	TRBV9	TRBJ1-6	TGTGCCAGCAGCACAGGGAGCTCCTATAATTCACCCCTCCACTTT	CASSTGSSYNSPLHF
TRBD2	NA	TRBV27	TRBJ2-2	TGTGCCAGCAGTTTTGCGGGAGTCAACACCGGGGAGCTGTTTTTT	CASSFAGVNTGELFF
TRBD1	NA	TRBV23-1	TRBJ1-1	TGCGCCAGCAGTCACTGGACAGGTAGGGACACTGAAGCTTTCTTT	CASSHWTGRDTEAFF
NA	NA	TRBV29-1	TRBJ1-3	TGCAGCGTTGGGAGCTCTGGAAACACCATATATTTT	CSVGSSGNTIYF
TRBD1	NA	TRBV6-1	TRBJ2-7	TGTGCCAGCAGTGCCGGATCGGGACAGGGGATTTACGAGCAGTACTTC	CASSAGSGQGIYEQYF
TRBD1	once	TRBV19	TRBJ1-5	TGTGCCAGTAGTATCCCCGGGACAGGCGTCGGTTTGCCCCAGCATTTT	CASSIPGTGVGLPQHF
NA	few	TRBV27	TRBJ1-1	TGTGCCAGCAGTTTGTATCATTCGCGGGGCGACAAAGCTTTCTTT	CASSLYHSRGDKAFF
NA	NA	TRBV10-2	TRBJ1-2	TGCGCCAGCAGAGGAGGGAACTATGGCTACACCTTC	CASRGGNYGYTF
TRBD1	NA	TRBV13	TRBJ2-7	TGTGCCAGCAGCTCGCCGGGACAGGGGAACTCCTACGAGCAGTACTTC	CASSSPGQGNSYEQYF
NA	NA	TRBV6-6	TRBJ2-5	TGTGCCAGCAGTTACACGGGATGGCAAGAGACCCAGTACTTC	CASSYTGWQETQYF
NA	NA	TRBV6-1	TRBJ2-3	TGTGCCAGCAGTGAAGCGGGCGGGCCTCCCGGGGATACGCAGTATTTT	CASSEAGGPPGDTQYF
TRBD1	NA	TRBV5-1	TRBJ2-5	TGCGCCAGCAGCTACCCACAGGGGGAAGGGGAGACCCGGTACTTC	CASSYPQGEGETRYF
TRBD1	NA	TRBV28	TRBJ1-1	TGTGCCAGCAGCCGATCGGACAGGCTGAACACTGAAGCTTTCTTT	CASSRSDRLNTEAFF
TRBD2	NA	TRBV5-1	TRBJ2-3	TGCGCCAGCAGCCAGGGACTAGCGGGCGTGACAGATACGCAGTATTTT	CASSQGLAGVTDTQYF
NA	NA	TRBV2	TRBJ1-3	TGTGCCAGCAGCGCCGGGACACTCTCTGGAAACACCATATATTTT	CASSAGTLSGNTIYF
TRBD2	NA	TRBV27	TRBJ2-7	TGTGCCAGCAGGCCGGGACTAGCGGAGAAGGCCTACGAGCAGTACTTC	CASRPGLAEKAYEQYF
NA	NA	TRBV5-4	TRBJ2-1	TGTGCCAGCAGCCCACGGAGGGCCGACGGAGGTGAGCAGTTCTTC	CASSPRRADGGEQFF
NA	NA	TRBV6-5	TRBJ1-1	TGTGCCAGCAGTTACGGTCAGATGAACACTGAAGCTTTCTTT	CASSYGQMNTEAFF
NA	NA	TRBV5-4	TRBJ2-2	TGTGCCAGCAGCGCACAGGGAATCGGGGAGCTGTTTTTT	CASSAQGIGELFF
TRBD1	NA	TRBV6-1	TRBJ2-3	TGTGCCAGCAGTGAATCGGGACAGGGCACAGATACGCAGTATTTT	CASSESGQGTDTQYF
NA	NA	TRBV6-1	TRBJ1-3	TGTGCCAGCAGTGCGACACAGGTTTCTGGAAACACCATATATTTT	CASSATQVSGNTIYF
NA	once	TRBV9	TRBJ1-4	TGTGCCAGCGCCAGGGGAGGGAATGAAAAACTGTTTTTT	CASARGGNEKLFF
TRBD2	NA	TRBV5-5	TRBJ2-7	TGTGCCAGCAGCGTGACTAGCGGGGCAACGTCCTACGAGCAGTACTTC	CASSVTSGATSYEQYF
NA	NA	TRBV7-5	TRBJ1-1	TGTGCCAGAAGCTTAGGACAGGAAAACACTGAAGCTTTCTTT	CARSLGQENTEAFF
NA	NA	TRBV5-1	TRBJ2-1	TGCGCCAGCAGCTGGCGGGGGACAGGACCCTACAATGAGCAGTTCTTC	CASSWRGTGPYNEQFF
TRBD1	NA	TRBV4-1	TRBJ1-5	TGCGCCAGCAGCCAAAGGACAGGGCCGGATCAGCCCCAGCATTTT	CASSQRTGPDQPQHF
TRBD2	few	TRBV9	TRBJ2-1	TGTGCCAGCAGCGTAGAGCGGGAAACCTACAATGAGCAGTTCTTC	CASSVERETYNEQFF
TRBD2	NA	TRBV29-1	TRBJ2-7	TGCAGCGTCGGGGGGGCTAGCGGGAGGATCTACGAGCAGTACTTC	CSVGGASGRIYEQYF
NA	NA	TRBV2	TRBJ2-5	TGTGCCAGCATGGCTAGCTCGGGGACCCAGTACTTC	CASMASSGTQYF
NA	NA	TRBV19	TRBJ1-6	TGTGCCAGTAAGGGGCTGGCCACTTCACCCCTCCACTTT	CASKGLATSPLHF
TRBD2	NA	TRBV29-1	TRBJ2-3	TGCAGCGCCTTGCTAGCGGCCACAGATACGCAGTATTTT	CSALLAATDTQYF
NA	NA	TRBV7-9	TRBJ2-7	TGTTCCAGCAGCTTCTCGGACGGTGGCGGGACCTACGAGCAGTACTTC	CSSSFSDGGGTYEQYF